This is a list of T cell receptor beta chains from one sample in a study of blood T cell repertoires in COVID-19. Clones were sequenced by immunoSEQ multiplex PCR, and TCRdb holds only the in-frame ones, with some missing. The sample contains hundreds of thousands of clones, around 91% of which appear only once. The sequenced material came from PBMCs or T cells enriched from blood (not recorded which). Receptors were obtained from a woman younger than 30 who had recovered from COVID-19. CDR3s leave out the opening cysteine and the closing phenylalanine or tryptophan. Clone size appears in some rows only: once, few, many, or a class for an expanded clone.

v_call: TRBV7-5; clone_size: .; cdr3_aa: ARSLEGGQTF
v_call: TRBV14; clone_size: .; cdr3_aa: ASSRNQGSTGELF
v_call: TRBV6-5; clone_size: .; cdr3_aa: ATGTAPGNTIY
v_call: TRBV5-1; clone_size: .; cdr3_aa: ASSLAQGGYGYT
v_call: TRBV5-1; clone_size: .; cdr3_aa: ASTDSQKGGGETQY
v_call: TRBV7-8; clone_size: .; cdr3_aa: ASSAGTGGGYT
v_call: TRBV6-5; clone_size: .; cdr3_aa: ASSYRGLGAKNIQY
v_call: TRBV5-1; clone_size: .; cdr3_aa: ASSLEWADAGRF
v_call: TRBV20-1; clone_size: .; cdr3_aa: RDRGNTEAF
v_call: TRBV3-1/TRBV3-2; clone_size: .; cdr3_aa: ASSQDIGGRENTIY
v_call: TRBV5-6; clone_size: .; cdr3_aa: ASSFRATGGGYT
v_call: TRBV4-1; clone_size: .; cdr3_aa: ASSQDSRREQY
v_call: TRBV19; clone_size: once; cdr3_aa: ASSMGVGGADDTQY
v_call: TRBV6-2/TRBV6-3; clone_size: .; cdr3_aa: ASSYTRRGSGTTDTQY
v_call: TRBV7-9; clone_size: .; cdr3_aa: ASSLAGLNTEAF
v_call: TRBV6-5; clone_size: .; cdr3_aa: AIDPRGGNQPQH
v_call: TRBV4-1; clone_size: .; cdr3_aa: ASSLRPTDSYNEQF
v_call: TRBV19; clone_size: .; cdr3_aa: ASSIAVTGYFAAQY
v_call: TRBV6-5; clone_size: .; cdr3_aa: ASGKQGYEKLF
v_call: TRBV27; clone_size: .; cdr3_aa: ASSTSYTGYFEAF
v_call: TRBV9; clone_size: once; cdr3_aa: ASSVRLASTDTQY
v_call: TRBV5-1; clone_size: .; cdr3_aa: ASSWGTDEAF
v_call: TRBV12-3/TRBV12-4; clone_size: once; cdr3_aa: ASSLTSGEQF
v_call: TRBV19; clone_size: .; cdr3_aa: ASTTGLWYGYT
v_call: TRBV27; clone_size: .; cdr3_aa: ASSLRLTSGGRYEQF
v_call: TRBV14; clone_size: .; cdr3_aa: ASSQELPETQY
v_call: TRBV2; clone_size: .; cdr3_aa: ASSEARGVSSYNEQF
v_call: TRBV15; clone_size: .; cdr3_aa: ATSRDGRTGGLTEAF
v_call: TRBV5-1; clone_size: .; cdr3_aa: ASSGGAYGYT
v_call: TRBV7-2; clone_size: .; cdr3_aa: ASSLLTGTNEQF
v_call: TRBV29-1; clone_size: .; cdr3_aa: SVAFRGGSLTDTQY
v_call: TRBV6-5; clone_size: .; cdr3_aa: ASSYFSEQY